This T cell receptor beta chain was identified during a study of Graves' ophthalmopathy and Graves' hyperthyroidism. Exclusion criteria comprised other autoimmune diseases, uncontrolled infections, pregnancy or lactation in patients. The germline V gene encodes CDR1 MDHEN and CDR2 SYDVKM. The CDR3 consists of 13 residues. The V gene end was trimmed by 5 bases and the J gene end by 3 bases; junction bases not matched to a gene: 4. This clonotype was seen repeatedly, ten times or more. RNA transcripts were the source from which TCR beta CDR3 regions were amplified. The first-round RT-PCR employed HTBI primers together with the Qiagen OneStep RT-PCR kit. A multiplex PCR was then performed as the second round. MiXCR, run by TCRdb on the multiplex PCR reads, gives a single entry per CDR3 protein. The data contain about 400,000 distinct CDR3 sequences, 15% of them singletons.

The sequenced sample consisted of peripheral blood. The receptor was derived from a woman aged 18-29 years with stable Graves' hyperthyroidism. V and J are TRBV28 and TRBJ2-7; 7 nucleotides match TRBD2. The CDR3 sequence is CASSGLGGYEQYF. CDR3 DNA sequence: TGTGCCAGCAGTGGACTAGGCGGCTACGAGCAGTACTTC.